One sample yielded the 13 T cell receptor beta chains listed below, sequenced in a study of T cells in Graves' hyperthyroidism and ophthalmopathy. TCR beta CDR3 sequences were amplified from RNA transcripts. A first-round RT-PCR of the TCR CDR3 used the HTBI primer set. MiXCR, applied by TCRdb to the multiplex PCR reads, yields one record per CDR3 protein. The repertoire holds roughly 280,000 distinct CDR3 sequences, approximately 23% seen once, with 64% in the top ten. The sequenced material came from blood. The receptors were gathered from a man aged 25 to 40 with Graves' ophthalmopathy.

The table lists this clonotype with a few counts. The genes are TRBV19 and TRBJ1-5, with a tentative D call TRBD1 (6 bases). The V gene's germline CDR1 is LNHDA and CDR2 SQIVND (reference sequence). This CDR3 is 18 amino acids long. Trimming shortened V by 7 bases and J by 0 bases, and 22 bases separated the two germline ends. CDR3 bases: TGTGCCAGTACTCGGGTCTTCGGGGGGCTATATAGCAATCAGCCCCAGCATTTT. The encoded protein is CASTRVFGGLYSNQPQHF.

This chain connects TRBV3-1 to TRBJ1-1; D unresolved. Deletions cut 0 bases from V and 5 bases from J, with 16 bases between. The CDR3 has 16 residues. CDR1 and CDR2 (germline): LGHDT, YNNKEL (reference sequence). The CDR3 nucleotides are TGTGCCAGCAGCCAAGATAGGGCGCAGAGGAAAACTGAAGCTTTCTTT. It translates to CASSQDRAQRKTEAFF.

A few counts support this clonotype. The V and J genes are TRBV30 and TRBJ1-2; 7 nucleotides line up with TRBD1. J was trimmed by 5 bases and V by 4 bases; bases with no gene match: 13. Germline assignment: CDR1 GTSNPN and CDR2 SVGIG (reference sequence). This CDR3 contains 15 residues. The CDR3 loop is CAWTRGNLGEYGYTF. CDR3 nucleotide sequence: TGTGCCTGGACCAGGGGGAATCTGGGGGAGTATGGCTACACCTTC.

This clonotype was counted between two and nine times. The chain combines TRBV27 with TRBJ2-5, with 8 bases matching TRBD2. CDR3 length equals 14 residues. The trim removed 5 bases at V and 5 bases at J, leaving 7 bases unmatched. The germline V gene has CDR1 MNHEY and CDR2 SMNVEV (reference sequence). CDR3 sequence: CASSSGSVGETQYF. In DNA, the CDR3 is TGTGCCAGCAGTAGCGGGAGCGTCGGTGAGACCCAGTACTTC.

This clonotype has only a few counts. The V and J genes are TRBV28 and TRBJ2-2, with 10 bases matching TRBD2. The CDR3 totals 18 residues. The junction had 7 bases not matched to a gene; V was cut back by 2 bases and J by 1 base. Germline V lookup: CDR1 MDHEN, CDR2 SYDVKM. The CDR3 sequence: CASSLILAGVQNTGELFF. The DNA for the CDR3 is TGTGCCAGCAGTTTAATTCTAGCGGGAGTTCAGAACACCGGGGAGCTGTTTTTT.

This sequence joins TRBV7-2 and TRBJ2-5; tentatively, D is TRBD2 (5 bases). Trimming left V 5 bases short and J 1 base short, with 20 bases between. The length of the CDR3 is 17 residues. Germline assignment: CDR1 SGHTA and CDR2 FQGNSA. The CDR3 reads CASSRTSSSGRQETQYF. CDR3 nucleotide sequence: TGTGCCAGCAGCCGCACCTCGTCGAGCGGACGCCAAGAGACCCAGTACTTC.

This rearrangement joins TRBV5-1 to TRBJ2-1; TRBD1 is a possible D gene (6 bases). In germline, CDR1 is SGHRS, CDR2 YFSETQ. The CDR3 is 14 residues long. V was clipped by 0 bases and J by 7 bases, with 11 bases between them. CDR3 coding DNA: TGCGCCAGCAGCTTGGCCCAGGGGTTTAATGAGCAGTTCTTC. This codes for CASSLAQGFNEQFF. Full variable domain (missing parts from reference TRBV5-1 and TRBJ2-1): KAGVTQTPRYLIKTRGQQVTLSCSPISGHRSVSWYQQTPGQGLQFLFEYFSETQRNKGNFPGRFSGRQFSNSRSEMNVSTLELGDSALYLCASSLAQGFNEQFFGPGTRLTVL.

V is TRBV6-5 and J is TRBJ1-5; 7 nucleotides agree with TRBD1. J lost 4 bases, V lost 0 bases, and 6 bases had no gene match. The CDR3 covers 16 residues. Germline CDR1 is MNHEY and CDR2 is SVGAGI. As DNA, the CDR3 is TGTGCCAGCAGTTACTCGGGAGGGGGCATAAATCAGCCCCAGCATTTT. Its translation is CASSYSGGGINQPQHF.

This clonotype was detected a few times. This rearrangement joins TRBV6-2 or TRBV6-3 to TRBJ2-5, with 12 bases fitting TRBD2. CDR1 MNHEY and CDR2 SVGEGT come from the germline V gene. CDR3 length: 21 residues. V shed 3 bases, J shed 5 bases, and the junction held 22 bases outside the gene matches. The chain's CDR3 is CASSYSNRGTSGLQVVETQYF. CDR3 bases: TGTGCCAGCAGTTATTCAAATAGGGGGACTAGCGGGCTGCAGGTTGTGGAGACCCAGTACTTC.

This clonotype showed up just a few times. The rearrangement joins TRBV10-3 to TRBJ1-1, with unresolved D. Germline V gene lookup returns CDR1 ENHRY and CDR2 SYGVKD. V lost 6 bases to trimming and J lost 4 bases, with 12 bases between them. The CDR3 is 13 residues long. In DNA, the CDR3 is TGTGCCATCAGACAAGAGGATTTCACTGAAGCTTTCTTT. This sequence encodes CAIRQEDFTEAFF.

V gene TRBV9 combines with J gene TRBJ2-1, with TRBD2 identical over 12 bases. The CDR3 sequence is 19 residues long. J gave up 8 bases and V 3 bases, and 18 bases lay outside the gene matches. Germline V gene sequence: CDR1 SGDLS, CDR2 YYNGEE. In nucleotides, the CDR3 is TGTGCCAGCAGCGCATCTAGCGGGAGGGCCGAACCTAAGGAGTATGAGCAGTTCTTC. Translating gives CASSASSGRAEPKEYEQFF.

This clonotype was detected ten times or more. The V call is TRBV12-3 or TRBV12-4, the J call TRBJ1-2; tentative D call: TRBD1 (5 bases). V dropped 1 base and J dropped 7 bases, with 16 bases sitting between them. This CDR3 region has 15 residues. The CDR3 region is CASSLVLIQGGGYTF. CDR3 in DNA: TGTGCCAGCAGTTTAGTTCTGATCCAGGGAGGTGGCTACACCTTC.

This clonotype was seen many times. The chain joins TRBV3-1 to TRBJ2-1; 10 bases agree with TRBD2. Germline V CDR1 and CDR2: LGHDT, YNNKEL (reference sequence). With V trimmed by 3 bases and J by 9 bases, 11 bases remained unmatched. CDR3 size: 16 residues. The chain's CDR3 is CASSQPTSGKGSEQFF. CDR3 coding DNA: TGTGCCAGCAGCCAGCCCACTAGCGGGAAAGGGAGTGAGCAGTTCTTC.